The 14 T cell receptor beta chains presented below share a single source sample, sequenced in a study of blood T cell repertoires in COVID-19. Only in-frame clones appear in the TCRdb table, and some are missing; sequencing was by immunoSEQ multiplex PCR. The sample holds about 190,000 clones, approximately 84% seen once. The sequenced material came from PBMCs or T cells enriched from blood (not recorded which). The source of these receptors is a woman under 40 who had recovered from COVID-19.

This chain links TRBV5-1 with TRBJ2-2, with TRBD2 matching over 8 bases. The CDR3 is 15 residues long. The V gene's germline CDR1 is SGHRS and CDR2 YFSETQ. With V trimmed by 3 bases and J by 6 bases, 7 bases remained unmatched. The CDR3: CASSWPGLGSGELFF. CDR3 nucleotide sequence: TGCGCCAGCAGCTGGCCGGGACTAGGGTCCGGGGAGCTGTTTTTT.

This clone has just one count. The rearrangement joins TRBV28 to TRBJ1-4; weak D call: TRBD1 (5 bases). The CDR3 length is 14 residues. Germline-derived CDR1 and CDR2 are MDHEN and SYDVKM. Trimming took 4 bases from V and 5 from J, leaving 11 bases between them. CDR3 DNA: TGTGCCAGCAGTTCGACAGTCAGAAATGAAAAACTGTTTTTT. Its translation: CASSSTVRNEKLFF.

V gene TRBV2 combines with J gene TRBJ1-1; the D gene is possibly TRBD1 (5 bases). Trimming shortened V by 6 bases and J by 5 bases, and 13 bases separated the two germline ends. This CDR3 is 13 amino acids long. The germline CDR1 and CDR2 sequences are SNHLY and FYNNEI. This CDR3 is CASSPGGKTEAFF. CDR3 DNA: TGTGCCAGCAGCCCGGGGGGAAAGACTGAAGCTTTCTTT.

CDR3 amino acids: CASSPTGAANEKLFF. The CDR3, as DNA: TGTGCCAGCAGCCCAACAGGAGCCGCTAATGAAAAACTGTTTTTT. This sequence joins TRBV5-4 and TRBJ1-4; perhaps TRBD1 as D (5 bases). Trimming shortened V by 4 bases and J by 3 bases, and 13 bases separated the two germline ends. This CDR3 is built from 15 residues. The V gene's germline CDR1 is SGHNT and CDR2 YYREEE (reference sequence). Full variable domain (remainder filled in from reference TRBV5-4 and TRBJ1-4): ETGVTQSPTHLIKTRGQQVTLRCSSQSGHNTVSWYQQALGQGPQFIFQYYREEENGRGNFPPRFSGLQFPNYSSELNVNALELDDSALYLCASSPTGAANEKLFFGSGTQLSVL.

This clone was detected a few times. Written as DNA, the CDR3 is TGTGCCAGCAGCTTGGAGCCGGGGGAAGAGCAGTACTTC. Protein product: CASSLEPGEEQYF. V gene TRBV5-5 combines with J gene TRBJ2-7; TRBD2 is a possible D gene (6 bases). Germline loops: CDR1 SGHKS, CDR2 YYEKEE (reference sequence). The V gene lost 0 bases and the J gene lost 7 bases, with 11 bases spanning the gap. There are 13 residues in the CDR3.

This clone showed up many times. J is TRBJ1-6 and V is TRBV28, with 8 nucleotides matching TRBD1. With V trimmed by 6 bases and J by 0 bases, 1 base remained unmatched. Per the germline V gene, CDR1 is MDHEN and CDR2 is SYDVKM. The CDR3 is 15 amino acids. The CDR3 DNA follows: TGTGCCAGCAGGGGGACAGGCTCCTATAATTCACCCCTCCACTTT. Protein: CASRGTGSYNSPLHF.

The gene calls are TRBV24-1 and TRBJ2-1; TRBD2 agrees at 11 bases. Germline V gene sequence: CDR1 KGHDR, CDR2 SFDVKD. The CDR3 length is 16 residues. Trimming cost V 2 bases and J 12 bases; bases outside gene matches: 11. The CDR3 is CATSDSSGTSGLGQFF. The CDR3 region has the DNA TGTGCCACCAGTGATTCCTCCGGGACTAGCGGTCTTGGGCAGTTCTTC.

The J gene is TRBJ2-3, the V gene TRBV9, with D maybe TRBD1 (6 bases). V shed 2 bases and J shed 4 bases, with 17 bases lying between them. Germline V gene sequence: CDR1 SGDLS, CDR2 YYNGEE. The CDR3 is made up of 16 amino acids. As DNA, the CDR3 is TGTGCCAGCAGCGTCGGAAGGGGGATGGGGGCAGATACGCAGTATTTT. This codes for CASSVGRGMGADTQYF. The full variable domain, rest sourced from reference TRBV9 and TRBJ2-3, is DSGVTQTPKHLITATGQRVTLRCSPRSGDLSVYWYQQSLDQGLQFLIQYYNGEERAKGNILERFSAQQFPDLHSELNLSSLELGDSALYFCASSVGRGMGADTQYFGPGTRLTVL.

The chain uses TRBV2 and TRBJ1-2; 8 bases are shared with TRBD1. Germline V gene lookup returns CDR1 SNHLY and CDR2 FYNNEI. This CDR3 has 13 residues. V trimming: 6 bases; J trimming: 8 bases; junction bases outside the gene matches: 8. CDR3 coding DNA: TGTGCCAGCAGCGCGGACAGGGCGCGGGGCTACACCTTC. This gives the protein CASSADRARGYTF.

This clone has just one count. The chain links TRBV27 to TRBJ2-3, with D unclear. This CDR3 is built from 14 residues. CDR1 and CDR2 (germline): MNHEY, SMNVEV (reference sequence). V was pared by 3 bases and J by 2 bases, with 9 bases between. As DNA, the CDR3 is TGTGCCAGCAGTTTGATAGCACCCACAGATACGCAGTATTTT. Its translation is CASSLIAPTDTQYF.

The V gene is TRBV20-1, the J gene TRBJ2-6; TRBD1 aligns across 10 bases. J lost 1 base, V lost 3 bases, and 12 bases had no gene match. The CDR3 extends over 19 amino acids. Germline V gene data show CDR1 as DFQATT and CDR2 as SNEGSKA (reference sequence). The CDR3 spells CSASVNPGQGSSGANVLTF. The CDR3 bases are TGCAGTGCTAGTGTAAACCCGGGACAGGGGTCATCTGGGGCCAACGTCCTGACTTTC.

The chain uses TRBV5-5 and TRBJ1-1; D remains unclear. CDR1 is SGHKS and CDR2 is YYEKEE in the germline V gene (reference sequence). Between the trimmed V and J ends, which lost 3 bases and 2 bases, there was a span of 14 bases. The CDR3 covers 15 residues. CDR3 nucleotides: TGTGCCAGCAGCTCAGTTCAGGCCTTTAACACTGAAGCTTTCTTT. It encodes CASSSVQAFNTEAFF.

This rearrangement joins TRBV18 to TRBJ2-3; 9 nucleotides match TRBD2. The CDR3 sequence is 15 residues long. Trimming cost V 3 bases and J 2 bases; bases outside gene matches: 3. Germline CDR1 KGHSH, CDR2 LQKENI. CDR3 amino acids: CASSPPSGDTDTQYF. In DNA, the CDR3 is TGTGCCAGCTCACCCCCTAGCGGGGACACAGATACGCAGTATTTT.

This chain connects TRBV9 to TRBJ2-2, with 8 bases aligning to TRBD2. CDR1 is SGDLS and CDR2 is YYNGEE in the germline V gene. The trim removed 2 bases at V and 7 bases at J, leaving 7 bases unmatched. CDR3 length: 15 amino acids. In nucleotides, the CDR3 is TGTGCCAGCAGCGTTTCCGGGGGGGCCATCGGGGAGCTGTTTTTT. Amino acid sequence: CASSVSGGAIGELFF.